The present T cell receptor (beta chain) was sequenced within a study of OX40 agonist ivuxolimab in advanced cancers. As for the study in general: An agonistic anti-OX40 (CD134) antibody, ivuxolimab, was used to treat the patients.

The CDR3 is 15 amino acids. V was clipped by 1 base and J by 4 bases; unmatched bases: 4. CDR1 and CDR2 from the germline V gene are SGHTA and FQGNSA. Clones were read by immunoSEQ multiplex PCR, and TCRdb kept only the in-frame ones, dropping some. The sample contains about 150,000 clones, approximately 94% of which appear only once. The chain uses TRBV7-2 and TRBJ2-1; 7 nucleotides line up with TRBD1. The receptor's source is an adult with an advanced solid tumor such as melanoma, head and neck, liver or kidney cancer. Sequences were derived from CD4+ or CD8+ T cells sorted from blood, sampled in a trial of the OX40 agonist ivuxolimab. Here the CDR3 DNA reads TGTGCCAGCAGCTTAGATCCGGGACAGTACAATGAGCAGTTCTTC. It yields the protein CASSLDPGQYNEQFF.